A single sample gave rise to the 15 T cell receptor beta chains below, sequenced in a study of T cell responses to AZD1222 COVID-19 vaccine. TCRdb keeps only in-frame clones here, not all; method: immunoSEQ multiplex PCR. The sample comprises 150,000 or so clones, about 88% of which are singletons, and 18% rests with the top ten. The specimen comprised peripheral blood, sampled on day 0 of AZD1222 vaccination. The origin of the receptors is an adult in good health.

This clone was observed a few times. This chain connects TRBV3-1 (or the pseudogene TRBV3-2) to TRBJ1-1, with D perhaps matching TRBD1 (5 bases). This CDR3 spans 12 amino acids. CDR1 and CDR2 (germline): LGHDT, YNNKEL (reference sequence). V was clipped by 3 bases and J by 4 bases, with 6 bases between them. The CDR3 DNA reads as TGTGCCAGCAGCCAGAGGGGCACTGAAGCTTTCTTT. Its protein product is CASSQRGTEAFF.

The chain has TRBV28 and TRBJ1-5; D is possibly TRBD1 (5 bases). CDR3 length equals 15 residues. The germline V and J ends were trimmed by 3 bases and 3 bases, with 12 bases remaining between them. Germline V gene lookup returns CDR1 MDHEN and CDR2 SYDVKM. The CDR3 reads CASSFISGLNQPQHF. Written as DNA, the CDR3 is TGTGCCAGCAGTTTTATATCGGGGCTCAATCAGCCCCAGCATTTT. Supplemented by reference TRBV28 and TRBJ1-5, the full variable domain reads DVKVTQSSRYLVKRTGEKVFLECVQDMDHENMFWYRQDPGLGLRLIYFSYDVKMKEKGDIPEGYSVSREKKERFSLILESASTNQTSMYLCASSFISGLNQPQHFGDGTRLSIL.

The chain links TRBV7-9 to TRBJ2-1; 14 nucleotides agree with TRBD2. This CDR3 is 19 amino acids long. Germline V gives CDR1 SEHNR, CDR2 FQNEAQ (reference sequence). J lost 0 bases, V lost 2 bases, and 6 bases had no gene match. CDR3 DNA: TGTGCCAGCAGCTTACGACTAGCGGGAGGGCCGTACTCCTACAATGAGCAGTTCTTC. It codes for CASSLRLAGGPYSYNEQFF.

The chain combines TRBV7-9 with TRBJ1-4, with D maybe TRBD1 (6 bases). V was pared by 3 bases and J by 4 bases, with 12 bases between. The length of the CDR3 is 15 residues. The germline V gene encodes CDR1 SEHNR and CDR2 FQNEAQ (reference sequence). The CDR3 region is CASSFLQGHNEKLFF. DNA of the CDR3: TGTGCCAGCAGCTTCCTGCAGGGGCATAATGAAAAACTGTTTTTT.

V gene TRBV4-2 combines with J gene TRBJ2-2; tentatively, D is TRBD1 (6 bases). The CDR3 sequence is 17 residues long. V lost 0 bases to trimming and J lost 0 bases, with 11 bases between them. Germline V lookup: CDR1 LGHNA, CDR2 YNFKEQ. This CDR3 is CASSQEIRTANTGELFF. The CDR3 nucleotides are TGTGCCAGCAGCCAAGAGATAAGGACAGCGAACACCGGGGAGCTGTTTTTT.

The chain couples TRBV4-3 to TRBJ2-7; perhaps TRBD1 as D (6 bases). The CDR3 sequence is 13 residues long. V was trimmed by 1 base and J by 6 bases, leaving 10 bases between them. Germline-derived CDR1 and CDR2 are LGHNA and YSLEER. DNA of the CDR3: TGCGCCAGCAGCCAAGTTCAGGGGACCGAGCAGTACTTC. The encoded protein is CASSQVQGTEQYF.

In DNA form, the CDR3 reads TGTGCCAGCAGCTCTTGGGGCAGACAGGGGAAGGAGACCCAGTACTTC. As protein: CASSSWGRQGKETQYF. The chain couples TRBV7-2 to TRBJ2-5; 8 bases line up with TRBD1. The CDR3 length is 16 residues. Germline-derived CDR1 and CDR2 are SGHTA and FQGNSA. The junction had 12 bases not matched to a gene; V was cut back by 4 bases and J by 5 bases.

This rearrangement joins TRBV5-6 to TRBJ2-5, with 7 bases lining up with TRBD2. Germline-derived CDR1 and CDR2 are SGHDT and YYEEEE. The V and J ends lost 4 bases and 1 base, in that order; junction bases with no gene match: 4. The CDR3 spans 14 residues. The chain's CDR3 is CASSDGLVQETQYF. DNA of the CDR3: TGTGCCAGCAGCGACGGACTAGTCCAAGAGACCCAGTACTTC.

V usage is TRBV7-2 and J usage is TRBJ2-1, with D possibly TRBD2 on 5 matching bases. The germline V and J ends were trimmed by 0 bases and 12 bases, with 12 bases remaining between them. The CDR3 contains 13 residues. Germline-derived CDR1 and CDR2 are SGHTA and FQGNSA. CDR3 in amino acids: CASSLASTRGQFF. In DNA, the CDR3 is TGTGCCAGCAGCTTAGCGTCGACTCGGGGGCAGTTCTTC.

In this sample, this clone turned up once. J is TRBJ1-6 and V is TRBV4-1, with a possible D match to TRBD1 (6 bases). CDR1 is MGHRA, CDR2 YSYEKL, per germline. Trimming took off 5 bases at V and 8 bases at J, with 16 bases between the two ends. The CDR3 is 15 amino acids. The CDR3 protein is CASSGRTETDSPLHF. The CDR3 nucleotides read TGCGCCAGCAGCGGACGGACAGAAACCGATTCACCCCTCCACTTT.

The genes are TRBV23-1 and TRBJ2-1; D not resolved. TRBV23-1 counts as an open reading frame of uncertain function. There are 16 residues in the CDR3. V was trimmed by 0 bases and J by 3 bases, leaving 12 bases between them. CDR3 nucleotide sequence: TGCGCCAGCAGTCAATCATGGCGGAAGGGCTACAATGAGCAGTTCTTC. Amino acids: CASSQSWRKGYNEQFF.

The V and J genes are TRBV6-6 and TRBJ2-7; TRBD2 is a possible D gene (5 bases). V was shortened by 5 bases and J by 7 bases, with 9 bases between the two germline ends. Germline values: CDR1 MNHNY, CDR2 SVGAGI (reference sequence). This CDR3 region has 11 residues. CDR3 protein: CASSLPGEQYF. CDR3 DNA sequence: TGTGCCAGCAGTCTCCCGGGAGAGCAGTACTTC.

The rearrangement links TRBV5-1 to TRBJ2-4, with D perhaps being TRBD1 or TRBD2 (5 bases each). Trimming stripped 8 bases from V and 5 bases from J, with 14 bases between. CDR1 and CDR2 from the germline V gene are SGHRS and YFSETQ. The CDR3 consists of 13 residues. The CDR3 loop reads CASYRDHENIQYF. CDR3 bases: TGCGCCAGTTACCGGGACCATGAAAACATTCAGTACTTC.

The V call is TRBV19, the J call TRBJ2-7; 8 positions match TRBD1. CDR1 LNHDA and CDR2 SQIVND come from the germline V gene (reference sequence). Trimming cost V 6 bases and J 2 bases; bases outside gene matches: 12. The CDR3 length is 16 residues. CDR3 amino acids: CASSPTFPDRAYEQYF. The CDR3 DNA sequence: TGTGCCAGTAGCCCTACCTTTCCGGACAGGGCCTACGAGCAGTACTTC.

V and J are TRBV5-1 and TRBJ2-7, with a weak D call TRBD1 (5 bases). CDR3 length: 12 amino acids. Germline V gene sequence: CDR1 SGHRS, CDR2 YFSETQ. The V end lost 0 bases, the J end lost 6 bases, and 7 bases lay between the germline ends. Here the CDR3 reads CASSLGGSEQYF. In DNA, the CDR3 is TGCGCCAGCAGCTTGGGGGGCAGCGAGCAGTACTTC.